Each of the 18 T cell receptor beta chains below was sequenced from the same sample in a study of blood T cells in healthy people across ages. Primed by a sample-barcoded 5' primer and a J-beta primer mix, a second PCR proceeded for about 6 to 12 cycles. TCRdb passed the 5' RACE reads through MiXCR, listing each CDR3 protein once. The sample holds approximately 790,000 distinct CDR3 sequences; 55% to 65% are singletons and the top ten take roughly a quarter. Sample: blood. The receptors come from a man in his thirties or forties in good health.

The rearrangement links TRBV7-2 to TRBJ2-5; D gene unclear. V was cut by 7 bases and J by 5 bases, with 11 bases left in between. CDR1 is SGHTA, CDR2 FQGNSA, per germline. The CDR3 totals 12 residues. This CDR3 is CASTLVDETQYF. The CDR3 DNA follows: TGTGCCAGCACCCTTGTGGATGAGACCCAGTACTTC.

This sequence joins TRBV14 and TRBJ2-1, with D perhaps TRBD1 (6 bases). Germline-derived CDR1 and CDR2 are SGHDN and FVKESK. The CDR3 length is 13 residues. V was shortened by 4 bases and J by 8 bases, with 12 bases between the two germline ends. CDR3: CASSLGTPYEQFF. DNA for the CDR3: TGTGCCAGCAGCCTTGGGACACCGTATGAGCAGTTCTTC.

In regard to this clonotype: Here the CDR3 omits its conserved ending phenylalanine or tryptophan, so a read error is the likely source. The chain links TRBV11-1 to TRBJ2-7; TRBD1 matches at 7 bases. The CDR3 covers 15 residues. J lost 3 bases, V lost 3 bases, and 8 bases had no gene match. The germline gives CDR1 SGHAT, CDR2 FQDESV (reference sequence). In DNA, the CDR3 is TGTGCCAGCAGCTTCGGGACAGCTCCCGTCTACGAGCAGTACTAC. It specifies CASSFGTAPVYEQYY.

This clonotype has only a few counts. The V and J genes are TRBV10-3 and TRBJ2-7; 7 bases are a match to TRBD2. Germline assignment: CDR1 ENHRY and CDR2 SYGVKD. V dropped 2 bases and J dropped 0; count of bases not matched to a gene: 7. This CDR3 is built from 16 residues. The CDR3 DNA follows: TGTGCCATCAGTGAGAGCCCAGGGACTATCTCCTACGAGCAGTACTTC. This encodes CAISESPGTISYEQYF.

The CDR3 sequence: CASSWRGRQETQYF. Here the CDR3 DNA reads TGTGCCAGCAGCTGGCGAGGGCGGCAAGAGACCCAGTACTTC. The chain recombines TRBV7-2 with TRBJ2-5; D might be TRBD2 (5 bases). Germline V CDR1 and CDR2: SGHTA, FQGNSA. This CDR3 comprises 14 residues. Trimming left V 4 bases short and J 2 bases short, with 11 bases between.

Remarks on this clonotype: An end of the junction differs from the germline gene, which may be a read error. This chain uses TRBV9 with TRBJ2-1; TRBD2 matches at 7 bases. Germline V lookup: CDR1 SGDLS, CDR2 YYNGEE. The CDR3 runs 13 residues. CDR3 sequence reads: CAGSVRGEVEQFF. The CDR3 nucleotides are TGTGCCGGCAGCGTCCGGGGGGAGGTTGAGCAGTTCTTC.

The chain employs TRBV7-2 and TRBJ2-1; TRBD2 matches at 11 bases. The CDR3 is 18 amino acids. Germline V gives CDR1 SGHTA, CDR2 FQGNSA. Germline trimming cut 5 bases from V and 3 bases from J; bases unmatched to any gene: 12. CDR3 in DNA: TGTGCCAGCAGCGCCCACCGTAGCGGGGGGGCCTACTACAATGAGCAGTTCTTC. This encodes CASSAHRSGGAYYNEQFF.

This sequence joins TRBV19 and TRBJ1-5, with 9 nucleotides matching TRBD1. The J segment lost 2 bases and the V segment lost 6 bases, leaving 2 bases of the junction unmatched. This CDR3 has 14 amino acids. Germline V gene data show CDR1 as LNHDA and CDR2 as SQIVND (reference sequence). The CDR3 loop reads CASRRTGGNQPQHF. The DNA of the CDR3 is TGTGCCAGTAGGAGGACAGGGGGCAATCAGCCCCAGCATTTT.

This clonotype was seen only a few times. The chain carries TRBV12-3 or TRBV12-4 and TRBJ1-6; the D is unclear. This CDR3 region has 15 residues. V gave up 0 bases and J gave up 3 bases, with 6 bases separating them. The CDR3 DNA is TGTGCCAGCAGTTTAGCTCCGGGCTATAATTCACCCCTCCACTTT. It translates to CASSLAPGYNSPLHF.

The CDR3 nucleotides read TGTGCCAGCTCCAGGGGGAATGAGCAGTACTTC. Its translation is CASSRGNEQYF. This chain links TRBV27 with TRBJ2-7; the match to TRBD1 covers 7 bases. CDR3 length: 11 amino acids. Germline V gene sequence: CDR1 MNHEY, CDR2 SMNVEV (reference sequence). With V trimmed by 8 bases and J by 7 bases, 5 bases remained unmatched.

This clonotype was observed a handful of times. The chain uses TRBV7-3 and TRBJ2-6; D is uncertain. The germline gives CDR1 SGHTA, CDR2 FQGTGA. The CDR3 has 17 residues. Trimming took 1 base from V and 0 from J, leaving 10 bases between them. The CDR3 bases are TGTGCCAGCAGCTTAATCCACAGCTCCTCTGGGGCCAACGTCCTGACTTTC. Encoded protein: CASSLIHSSSGANVLTF. Full variable domain (missing parts from reference TRBV7-3 and TRBJ2-6): GAGVSQTPSNKVTEKGKYVELRCDPISGHTALYWYRQSLGQGPEFLIYFQGTGAADDSGLPNDRFFAVRPEGSVSTLKIQRTERGDSAVYLCASSLIHSSSGANVLTFGAGSRLTVL.

V gene TRBV7-6 combines with J gene TRBJ2-5, with no clear D. The CDR3 spans 16 residues. The V and J ends lost 5 bases and 1 base respectively, with 17 bases between them. Germline V gives CDR1 SGHVS, CDR2 FNYEAQ. CDR3 sequence (DNA): TGTGCCAGCAGCGAAACTCGATCAACAGCCCAAGAGACCCAGTACTTC. This sequence encodes CASSETRSTAQETQYF.

This chain connects TRBV7-8 to TRBJ2-5; 10 bases align to TRBD2. Unmatched junction bases numbered 8, after V lost 8 bases and J lost 2 bases. The CDR3 length is 15 residues. CDR1 is SGHVS and CDR2 is FQNEAQ in the germline V gene. The CDR3: CASVELAGPQETQYF. For the CDR3, the DNA is TGTGCCAGCGTCGAACTAGCGGGGCCTCAAGAGACCCAGTACTTC.

This clonotype was detected many times. The chain employs TRBV29-1 and TRBJ2-3, with 10 nucleotides matching TRBD2. Germline values: CDR1 SQVTM, CDR2 ANQGSEA. This CDR3 is built from 13 residues. After removal of 8 bases from V and 5 bases from J, the junction contained 7 bases not matched to a gene. CDR3 region: CSLLLAGEDTQYF. The CDR3 coding sequence is TGCAGCCTACTCCTAGCGGGGGAAGATACGCAGTATTTT.

The chain employs TRBV9 and TRBJ2-3; 9 nucleotides line up with TRBD2. The CDR3 loop spans 15 amino acids. V dropped 2 bases and J dropped 4; count of bases not matched to a gene: 5. Germline V gene lookup returns CDR1 SGDLS and CDR2 YYNGEE. This chain's CDR3 is CASSVIGTSPDTQYF. CDR3 nucleotides: TGTGCCAGCAGCGTTATTGGGACTAGCCCAGATACGCAGTATTTT.

The rearrangement joins TRBV11-3 to TRBJ2-1; 7 bases are shared with TRBD2. Trimming removed 1 base from V and 4 bases from J; junction bases left unmatched: 7. The CDR3 sequence is 16 residues long. Germline loops: CDR1 SGHNT, CDR2 YENEEA. CDR3 coding DNA: TGTGCCAGCAGCTTAGGATCTGGGGGGGGATACAATGAGCAGTTCTTC. Amino acid sequence: CASSLGSGGGYNEQFF.

V is TRBV6-2 or TRBV6-3 and J is TRBJ1-1; D is unclear. Between the trimmed V and J ends, which lost 2 bases and 6 bases, there was a span of 7 bases. The germline CDR1 and CDR2 sequences are MNHEY and SVGEGT. The CDR3 spans 12 residues. CDR3 in amino acids: CASSYPDPEAFF. The DNA of the CDR3 is TGTGCCAGCAGTTACCCCGACCCTGAAGCTTTCTTT.

The chain couples TRBV6-1 to TRBJ2-5; D remains unclear. V lost 2 bases to trimming and J lost 5 bases, with 9 bases between them. CDR3 length: 13 residues. Germline CDR1 reads MNHNS; CDR2 reads SASEGT. CDR3 protein: CASSESPGETQYF. CDR3 in DNA: TGTGCCAGCAGTGAATCCCCTGGGGAGACCCAGTACTTC.